What follows are 5 T cell receptor beta chains derived from one specimen sequenced in a study of cytomegalovirus exposure and HLA in healthy donors. Primers included in the PCR were 60 Vbeta and 13 Jbeta primers. The data were produced by immunoSEQ multiplex PCR, yet TCRdb's version contains in-frame clones alone and is incomplete. The sample contains about 190,000 clones, roughly 80% of which appear only once. What was sequenced was PBMCs. The receptors were gathered from a man aged 35 to 55 in good health and CMV-seropositive.

On this clone itself: The sample carries other DNA sequences with the same CDR3. The V and J genes are TRBV9 and TRBJ2-3, with a tentative D call TRBD1 (5 bases). The germline gives CDR1 SGDLS, CDR2 YYNGEE. The V end was cut by 0 bases, the J end by 0 bases, with 8 bases between. The CDR3 runs 15 residues. The CDR3 DNA sequence: TGTGCCAGCAGCGTAGAAGGGGATAGCACAGATACGCAGTATTTT. It is translated as CASSVEGDSTDTQYF. Complete variable domain (other parts from reference TRBV9 and TRBJ2-3): DSGVTQTPKHLITATGQRVTLRCSPRSGDLSVYWYQQSLDQGLQFLIQYYNGEERAKGNILERFSAQQFPDLHSELNLSSLELGDSALYFCASSVEGDSTDTQYFGPGTRLTVL.

This clone came up once. The J gene is TRBJ2-3, the V gene TRBV5-4; D might be TRBD1 (8 bases). V lost 2 bases to trimming and J lost 3 bases, with 10 bases between them. The germline CDR1 and CDR2 sequences are SGHNT and YYREEE (reference sequence). The CDR3 runs 14 residues. The CDR3 reads CASSLQGGTDTQYF. DNA of the CDR3: TGTGCCAGCAGCTTACAGGGGGGGACAGATACGCAGTATTTT.

This chain connects TRBV5-8 to TRBJ2-7, with TRBD2 matching 13 bases. There are 15 residues in the CDR3. V dropped 3 bases and J dropped 3; count of bases not matched to a gene: 3. The germline gives CDR1 SGHTS, CDR2 YDEGEE. CDR3 sequence: CASSSGTSGNYEQYF. DNA for the CDR3: TGTGCCAGCAGCTCTGGGACTAGCGGGAACTACGAGCAGTACTTC.

The rearrangement joins TRBV6-4 to TRBJ2-1, with 10 positions matching TRBD2. This CDR3 region has 15 residues. The V and J ends lost 6 bases and 0 bases, in that order; junction bases with no gene match: 2. In germline, CDR1 is MRHNA, CDR2 SNTAGT. CDR3 nucleotides: TGTGCCAGCAGGGCTAGCGGGGGCTCCTACAATGAGCAGTTCTTC. Protein sequence: CASRASGGSYNEQFF.

J is TRBJ1-4 and V is TRBV28; 8 positions agree with TRBD1. J was trimmed by 10 bases and V by 6 bases; bases with no gene match: 13. The CDR3 runs 15 residues. The V gene's germline CDR1 is MDHEN and CDR2 SYDVKM. The CDR3 nucleotides read TGTGCCAGCAGACCTCATCAGGGGGCGACTTCAAAACTGTTTTTT. It yields the protein CASRPHQGATSKLFF.